This T cell receptor beta chain was identified during a study of breast tumors, draining lymph nodes, adjacent tissues. A single record per CDR3 protein comes from TCRdb applying MiXCR to the multiplex PCR reads. The sample includes about 15,000 distinct CDR3 sequences, roughly 48% seen only once; the top ten take about 28%. The V and J ends lost 7 bases and 2 bases respectively, with 16 bases between them. This CDR3 contains 15 residues. The germline CDR1 and CDR2 sequences are SNHLY and FYNNEI. The chain links TRBV2 to TRBJ2-3, with D possibly being TRBD2 (5 bases). Sequenced sample: tumor-adjacent breast tissue. The sequence was collected from a female donor with breast cancer. Some clones in this sample may be carry-over from other donors' samples. The CDR3 spells CASILGLAPTDTQYF. CDR3 nucleotide sequence: TGTGCCAGCATTCTCGGACTGGCTCCCACAGATACGCAGTATTTT.